This TCR beta chain was captured by sequencing in a study of T cell responses to AZD1222 COVID-19 vaccine. Of note for this clone: Its antigen remains unknown.

Produced via immunoSEQ multiplex PCR; TCRdb's table is partial and in-frame only. This sample has 70,000 or so clones, with approximately 79% found just once. V shed 2 bases, J shed 4 bases, and the junction held 4 bases outside the gene matches. Looked up from germline, CDR1 is LNHDA and CDR2 is SQIVND (reference sequence). The CDR3 length is 15 residues. Notes on the study in general: After two AZD1222 doses, spike-specific TCR breadth and depth rose versus day 0. There were mostly white British donors and more females than males, and clonal diversity was possibly underestimated.

This clonotype was obtained from an adult in good health. This rearrangement joins TRBV19 to TRBJ1-4, with 7 bases matching TRBD1. The specimen comprised peripheral blood, sampled on day 0 of MenACWY control vaccination. CDR3 sequence (DNA): TGTGCCAGTAGTATAATCAGGGGGAGTAATGAAAAACTGTTTTTT. Protein: CASSIIRGSNEKLFF.